This T cell receptor beta chain came from a study of T cell repertoires in cytomegalovirus infection. Background on the study: Public signatures in TCR beta pointed to CMV infection and matching HLA type. Study-level findings and limits: Ex vivo responses were dominated by HLA-C-restricted CMV-specific TCR beta clonotypes. Carriers of CMV and the relevant HLA type were discriminated by public TCR beta frequency.

TCRdb reprocessed the reads via MiXCR and lists one record per CDR3 protein. The sample carries 900,000 to 950,000 distinct CDR3 sequences, 30% to 40% recorded once. This clonotype was detected only a few times. The antigen remains undetermined. The CDR3 runs 13 residues. CDR1 is LNHDA, CDR2 SQIVND, per germline (reference sequence). V lost 3 bases and J lost 6, with 9 bases in between. The clonotype originates from a human donor in good health (CMV status not recorded). Some clones in this sample may be carry-over from other donors' samples. The sample was cultured CD8+ T cells from PBMCs, taken from culture after CMV antigen stimulation. The chain combines TRBV19 with TRBJ1-5; the D is unclear. The CDR3 here is CASSIIGPQPQHF. CDR3 coding DNA: TGTGCCAGTAGTATCATCGGCCCTCAGCCCCAGCATTTT. Supplemented by reference TRBV19 and TRBJ1-5, the full variable domain reads DGGITQSPKYLFRKEGQNVTLSCEQNLNHDAMYWYRQDPGQGLRLIYYSQIVNDFQKGDIAEGYSVSREKKESFPLTVTSAQKNPTAFYLCASSIIGPQPQHFGDGTRLSIL.